The 26 T cell receptor beta chains in this list originate from one sample, sequenced in a study of identical twins. TCRdb itself ran the 5' RACE reads through MiXCR, one entry per CDR3 protein. Among around 140,000 distinct CDR3 sequences listed, around 3.5% were seen once. The source material was memory T cells sorted from blood. These receptors all come from a man younger than 35 in good health.

Worth noting for this clonotype: A read error is possible here, since a much larger clone lies one base away. This chain uses TRBV7-6 with TRBJ2-7; D may be TRBD1 (8 bases). The CDR3 runs to 15 residues. Germline-derived CDR1 and CDR2 are SGHVS and FNYEAQ. Trimming pared 6 bases from V and 6 bases from J, leaving 21 bases between. The CDR3: CASRQGGEGRCEQYF. Here the CDR3 DNA reads TGTGCCAGCAGACAGGGGGGGGAGGGCCGATGCGAGCAGTACTTC. Variable domain in full (rest from reference TRBV7-6 and TRBJ2-7): GAGVSQSPRYKVTKRGQDVALRCDPISGHVSLYWYRQALGQGPEFLTYFNYEAQQDKSGLPNDRFSAERPEGSISTLTIQRTEQRDSAMYRCASRQGGEGRCEQYFGPGTRLTVT.

This clonotype showed up many times. The rearrangement links TRBV20-1 to TRBJ2-1, with a weak D call TRBD2 (5 bases). Germline-derived CDR1 and CDR2 are DFQATT and SNEGSKA (reference sequence). V shed 0 bases and J shed 3 bases, with 9 bases lying between them. This CDR3 region has 14 residues. Written as DNA, the CDR3 is TGCAGTGCTAGAGAGGGAGTAGACTACAATGAGCAGTTCTTC. It yields the protein CSAREGVDYNEQFF.

This clonotype was seen repeatedly, ten times or more. Here the CDR3 reads CASSFPTGANYGYTF. Written as DNA, the CDR3 is TGTGCCAGCAGCTTCCCGACAGGAGCTAACTATGGCTACACCTTC. The chain recombines TRBV28 with TRBJ1-2, with TRBD1 as a possible D gene (6 bases). The CDR3 covers 15 residues. From germline, CDR1 is MDHEN and CDR2 SYDVKM. V lost 6 bases, J lost 0 bases, and 14 bases lay in between.

This clonotype was counted many times. V gene TRBV9 combines with J gene TRBJ2-1; D might be TRBD2 (5 bases). Germline CDR1 is SGDLS and CDR2 is YYNGEE. The CDR3 runs to 13 residues. The V end was cut by 4 bases, the J end by 8 bases, with 13 bases between. The CDR3 here is CASSTQQLDEQFF. CDR3 coding DNA: TGTGCCAGCAGCACCCAACAACTAGATGAGCAGTTCTTC.

This clonotype has a handful of counts. The rearrangement uses TRBV6-4 and TRBJ2-5; the match to TRBD2 covers 9 bases. The germline CDR1 and CDR2 sequences are MRHNA and SNTAGT. The V segment lost 0 bases and the J segment 5 bases; nucleotides outside the gene matches: 10. The CDR3 runs 17 residues. The CDR3 region is CASSDSIAGEFQETQYF. The CDR3 DNA is TGTGCCAGCAGTGACTCTATAGCGGGAGAGTTTCAGGAGACCCAGTACTTC.

This clonotype was counted ten times or more. This chain links TRBV9 with TRBJ2-5, with 16 bases aligning to TRBD2. This CDR3 has 17 residues. Losses at the gene ends were 4 bases for V and 1 base for J; bases not matched to a gene: 4. CDR1 is SGDLS and CDR2 is YYNGEE in the germline V gene. CDR3: CASSQGLAGGGQETQYF. The CDR3 DNA follows: TGTGCCAGCAGCCAGGGACTAGCGGGAGGGGGCCAAGAGACCCAGTACTTC.

This clonotype came up many times. CDR3 loop: CASRGRPSTDTQYF. The CDR3 bases are TGTGCCAGCAGGGGACGGCCGAGCACAGATACGCAGTATTTT. The chain combines TRBV6-1 with TRBJ2-3; D is perhaps TRBD1 or TRBD2 (5 bases each). The germline gives CDR1 MNHNS, CDR2 SASEGT. The CDR3 has 14 residues. V shed 6 bases and J shed 0 bases, with 10 bases lying between them.

In this sample, this clonotype turned up many times. The chain uses TRBV20-1 and TRBJ2-7; D remains ambiguous. V was cut by 3 bases and J by 0 bases, with 15 bases left in between. Germline CDR1 reads DFQATT; CDR2 reads SNEGSKA (reference sequence). This CDR3 comprises 15 residues. CDR3 nucleotides: TGCAGTGCTAGTTCTGGCGTTGGAAGCTCCTACGAGCAGTACTTC. The encoded protein is CSASSGVGSSYEQYF.

This clonotype was recorded at least ten times. The rearrangement links TRBV6-1 to TRBJ2-5; 8 bases match TRBD2. The CDR3 is 15 amino acids. Germline trimming cut 7 bases from V and 2 bases from J; bases unmatched to any gene: 9. In germline, CDR1 is MNHNS, CDR2 SASEGT. CDR3 sequence (DNA): TGTGCCAGCAAAGAAGCGGGGGTTCCGCAAGAGACCCAGTACTTC. Translated, it gives CASKEAGVPQETQYF.

This clonotype appeared many times. The chain recombines TRBV20-1 with TRBJ2-5; D unresolved. The CDR3 has 12 amino acids. V lost 3 bases, J lost 4 bases, and 9 bases lay in between. Germline V gives CDR1 DFQATT, CDR2 SNEGSKA (reference sequence). CDR3 DNA: TGCAGTGCTAGGGGGAATCCAGAGACCCAGTACTTC. Residues: CSARGNPETQYF.

This clonotype was seen many times. The chain uses TRBV6-1 and TRBJ1-5; no clear D. The germline V gene encodes CDR1 MNHNS and CDR2 SASEGT. The germline V and J ends were trimmed by 2 bases and 0 bases, with 5 bases remaining between them. CDR3 length: 14 residues. Here the CDR3 DNA reads TGTGCCAGCAGTGAAAGTCATAGCAATCAGCCCCAGCATTTT. It specifies CASSESHSNQPQHF.

At least ten counts were recorded for this clonotype. The CDR3 coding sequence is TGTGCCAGCAGTTTTTGGCGTACAACCTACAATGAGCAGTTCTTC. It codes for CASSFWRTTYNEQFF. J is TRBJ2-1 and V is TRBV12-3 or TRBV12-4; D ambiguous. V lost 3 bases to trimming and J lost 2 bases, with 11 bases between them. This CDR3 contains 15 residues.

This clonotype was detected ten times or more. V and J are TRBV11-1 and TRBJ2-2; the match to TRBD2 covers 10 bases. The CDR3 contains 15 residues. From germline, CDR1 is SGHAT and CDR2 FQDESV (reference sequence). Trimming cost V 5 bases and J 8 bases; bases outside gene matches: 8. The DNA for the CDR3 is TGTGCCAGCAGCCCTGCTAGCGGGAGCCGGGGGGAGCTGTTTTTT. Protein sequence: CASSPASGSRGELFF. The full variable domain, with the rest looked up from reference TRBV11-1 and TRBJ2-2, is EAEVAQSPRYKITEKSQAVAFWCDPISGHATLYWYRQILGQGPELLVQFQDESVVDDSQLPKDRFSAERLKGVDSTLKIQPAELGDSAMYLCASSPASGSRGELFFGEGSRLTVL.

This clonotype has a count of ten or more. The rearrangement links TRBV5-4 to TRBJ2-1; D is undetermined. Trimming shortened V by 3 bases and J by 5 bases, and 9 bases separated the two germline ends. CDR1 SGHNT and CDR2 YYREEE come from the germline V gene (reference sequence). The CDR3 contains 13 residues. The CDR3 bases are TGTGCCAGCAGCTCGGACCCCCACAATGAGCAGTTCTTC. Its protein product is CASSSDPHNEQFF.

This clonotype was counted at least ten times. The chain uses TRBV10-3 and TRBJ2-6; D ambiguous. This CDR3 is 16 amino acids long. Germline-derived CDR1 and CDR2 are ENHRY and SYGVKD. The germline V and J ends were trimmed by 0 bases and 0 bases, with 6 bases remaining between them. This chain's CDR3 is CAISESSISGANVLTF. The CDR3, as DNA: TGTGCCATCAGTGAGTCGAGTATCTCTGGGGCCAACGTCCTGACTTTC.

This clonotype was counted ten times or more. The genes are TRBV5-4 and TRBJ2-2; 12 nucleotides align to TRBD2. CDR1 and CDR2 from the germline V gene are SGHNT and YYREEE (reference sequence). The CDR3 is 17 residues long. V dropped 4 bases and J dropped 4; count of bases not matched to a gene: 8. The CDR3 DNA reads TGTGCCAGCAGCGGGGGACTAGCGGGCCGGCGCACCGGGGAGCTGTTTTTT. Its translation is CASSGGLAGRRTGELFF.

This clonotype was observed at least ten times. CDR3 protein: CASSQRQGVYNEQFF. CDR3 in DNA: TGTGCCAGCAGCCAAAGACAGGGAGTCTACAATGAGCAGTTCTTC. This chain uses TRBV3-1 with TRBJ2-1, with 7 bases fitting TRBD1. The trim removed 2 bases at V and 3 bases at J, leaving 4 bases unmatched. Germline CDR1 and CDR2: LGHDT and YNNKEL (reference sequence). The CDR3 is 15 amino acids.

The sample holds many counts of this clonotype. V is TRBV28 and J is TRBJ1-4, with TRBD1 identical over 12 bases. The V gene end was trimmed by 7 bases and the J gene end by 7 bases; junction bases not matched to a gene: 7. CDR3 length equals 15 residues. The germline CDR1 and CDR2 sequences are MDHEN and SYDVKM. CDR3 in amino acids: CASIGTGGWGEKLFF. CDR3 nucleotides: TGTGCCAGCATTGGGACAGGGGGCTGGGGTGAAAAACTGTTTTTT.

This clonotype showed up many times. The V call is TRBV24-1, the J call TRBJ2-7, with a weak D call TRBD2 (6 bases). CDR1 is KGHDR, CDR2 SFDVKD, per germline. The CDR3 spans 13 residues. With 3 bases removed from V and 5 bases from J, the gap between germline ends came to 10 bases. The CDR3 DNA follows: TGTGCCACCAGTGATGGGGCGGGGAACGAGCAGTACTTC. It translates to CATSDGAGNEQYF.

This clonotype was observed a few times. The limits of the CDR3 on the DNA are not certain, so only TCRdb's listed CDR3 is given. The chain combines TRBV10-3 with TRBJ2-2. Per the germline V gene, CDR1 is ENHRY and CDR2 is SYGVKD. The CDR3 extends over 13 residues, inclusive of both ends. CDR3 residues: CAISEDTGELFFF.

This clonotype appeared many times. This chain links TRBV20-1 with TRBJ1-2; tentative D call: TRBD1 (6 bases). The CDR3 contains 14 residues. V was trimmed by 5 bases and J by 6 bases, leaving 19 bases between them. Germline loops: CDR1 DFQATT, CDR2 SNEGSKA (reference sequence). This CDR3 is CSARTGTFPHGYTF. The CDR3 nucleotides read TGCAGTGCTCGAACAGGGACTTTCCCCCATGGCTACACCTTC.

In this sample, this clonotype turned up many times. V gene TRBV10-3 combines with J gene TRBJ2-7; D gene unclear. Germline loops: CDR1 ENHRY, CDR2 SYGVKD. Trimming took 0 bases from V and 2 from J, leaving 14 bases between them. The CDR3 contains 16 residues. This CDR3 reads CAISESPAEITYEQYF. The CDR3 DNA reads as TGTGCCATCAGTGAGTCGCCGGCCGAGATTACCTACGAGCAGTACTTC.

This clonotype came up many times. This chain uses TRBV5-1 with TRBJ1-1, with D hard to call. The CDR3 runs 13 residues. Trimming shortened V by 0 bases and J by 3 bases, and 6 bases separated the two germline ends. Germline V gene lookup returns CDR1 SGHRS and CDR2 YFSETQ. The CDR3 DNA follows: TGCGCCAGCAGCTTGGATGGTTACACTGAAGCTTTCTTT. Residues: CASSLDGYTEAFF.

This clonotype was seen only a few times. Here the CDR3 reads CSAYMGLTDRNSNQPQHF. The CDR3 region has the DNA TGCAGTGCCTACATGGGCCTCACGGACAGAAATAGCAATCAGCCCCAGCATTTT. The rearrangement uses TRBV20-1 and TRBJ1-5; tentative D call: TRBD1 (6 bases). The CDR3 runs to 18 residues. CDR1 is DFQATT and CDR2 is SNEGSKA in the germline V gene (reference sequence). V lost 6 bases, J lost 0 bases, and 24 bases lay in between.

This clonotype was recorded at least ten times. This chain joins TRBV4-3 and TRBJ2-7; no clear D. This CDR3 is built from 14 residues. Germline CDR1 is LGHNA and CDR2 is YSLEER. The V end was cut by 0 bases, the J end by 0 bases, with 6 bases between. CDR3 loop: CASSQDYTSYEQYF. The CDR3 bases are TGCGCCAGCAGCCAAGATTACACCTCCTACGAGCAGTACTTC.

This clonotype was detected many times. This chain links TRBV4-1 with TRBJ1-6; D uncertain. CDR1 is MGHRA, CDR2 YSYEKL, per germline. The CDR3 contains 17 residues. V was trimmed by 5 bases and J by 8 bases, leaving 22 bases between them. CDR3 bases: TGCGCCAGCAGCGAAATCGGGCGACGGTCGGAGCATTCACCCCTCCACTTT. Residues: CASSEIGRRSEHSPLHF.